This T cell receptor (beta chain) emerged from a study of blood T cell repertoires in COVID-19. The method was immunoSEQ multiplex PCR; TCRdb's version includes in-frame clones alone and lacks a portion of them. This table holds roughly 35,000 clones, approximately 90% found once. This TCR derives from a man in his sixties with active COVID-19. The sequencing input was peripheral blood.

The DNA for the CDR3 is TGCAGCGTTGAAGATTCCCCCGTCGGACAGGGCTCCTACGAGCAGTACTTC. This codes for CSVEDSPVGQGSYEQYF. The rearrangement links TRBV29-1 to TRBJ2-7, with 8 bases identical to TRBD1. Germline CDR1 reads SQVTM; CDR2 reads ANQGSEA. The trim removed 0 bases at V and 0 bases at J, leaving 10 bases unmatched. The CDR3 extends over 17 amino acids.